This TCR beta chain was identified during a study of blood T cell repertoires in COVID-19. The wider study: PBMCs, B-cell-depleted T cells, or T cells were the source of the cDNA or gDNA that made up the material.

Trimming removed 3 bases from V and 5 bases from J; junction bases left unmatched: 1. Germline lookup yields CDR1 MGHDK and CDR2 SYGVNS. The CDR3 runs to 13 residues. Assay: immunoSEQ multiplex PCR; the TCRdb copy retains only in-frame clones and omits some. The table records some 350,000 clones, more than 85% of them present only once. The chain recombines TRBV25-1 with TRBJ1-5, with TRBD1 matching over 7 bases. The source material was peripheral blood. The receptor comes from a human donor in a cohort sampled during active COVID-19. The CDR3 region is CASSDRGDQPQHF. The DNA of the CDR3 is TGTGCCAGCAGTGACAGGGGGGATCAGCCCCAGCATTTT.